This TCR beta chain was identified in a study of regulatory T cells in long-lasting Graves disease. Study-wide results and caveats: Sharing of public clonotypes was greater in persistent patients (under 3,000) than in new patients (around 1,000).

This sample's time point: persistent/refractory GD, antithyroid drugs over 5 years with positive TRAb. Making the TCR library involved RNA that had been extracted from PBMCs. CDR1 DFQATT and CDR2 SNEGSKA come from the germline V gene (reference sequence). Trimming shortened V by 5 bases and J by 4 bases, and 15 bases separated the two germline ends. The CDR3 length is 13 residues. Investigators prepared the TCR beta libraries by applying iRepertoire HTBI primers and Arm-PCR of CDR3 regions. TCRdb ran MiXCR on the multiplex PCR reads and lists one entry per CDR3 protein. This table has about 340,000 distinct CDR3 sequences, around a fifth appearing once. This clonotype was counted a few times. The antigen is not known.

This material consisted of peripheral blood mononuclear cells (PBMCs), taken when the disease was refractory, from a patient treated with antithyroid drugs. The V and J genes are TRBV20-1 and TRBJ2-7; D call uncertain. The clonotype was recovered from a female donor with Graves disease. The CDR3 protein is CSAAQSGLYEQYF. The CDR3 DNA reads as TGCAGTGCTGCCCAATCGGGCCTTTACGAGCAGTACTTC.